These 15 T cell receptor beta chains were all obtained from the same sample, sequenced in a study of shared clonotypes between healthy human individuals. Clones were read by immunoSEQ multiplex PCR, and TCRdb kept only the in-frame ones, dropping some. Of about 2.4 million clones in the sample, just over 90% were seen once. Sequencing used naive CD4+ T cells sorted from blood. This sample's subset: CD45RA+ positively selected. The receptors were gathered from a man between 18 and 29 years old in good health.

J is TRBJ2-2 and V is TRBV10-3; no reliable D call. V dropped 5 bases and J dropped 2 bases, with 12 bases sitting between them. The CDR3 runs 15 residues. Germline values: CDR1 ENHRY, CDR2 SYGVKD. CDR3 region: CAISSDPPNTGELFF. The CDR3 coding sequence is TGTGCCATCAGTTCCGACCCGCCCAACACCGGGGAGCTGTTTTTT.

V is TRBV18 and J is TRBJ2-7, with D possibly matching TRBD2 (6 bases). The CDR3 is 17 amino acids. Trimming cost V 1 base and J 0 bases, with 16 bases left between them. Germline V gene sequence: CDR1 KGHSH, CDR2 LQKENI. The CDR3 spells CASSPRASGSSSYEQYF. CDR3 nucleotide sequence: TGTGCCAGCTCACCACGCGCGAGCGGGTCTAGCTCCTACGAGCAGTACTTC.

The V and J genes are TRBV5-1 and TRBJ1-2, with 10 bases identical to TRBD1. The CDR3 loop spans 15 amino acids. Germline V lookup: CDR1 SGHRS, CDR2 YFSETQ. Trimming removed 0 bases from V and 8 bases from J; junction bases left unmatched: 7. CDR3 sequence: CASSLVGTGDGGYTF. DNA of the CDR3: TGCGCCAGCAGCTTGGTAGGGACAGGGGATGGAGGCTACACCTTC.

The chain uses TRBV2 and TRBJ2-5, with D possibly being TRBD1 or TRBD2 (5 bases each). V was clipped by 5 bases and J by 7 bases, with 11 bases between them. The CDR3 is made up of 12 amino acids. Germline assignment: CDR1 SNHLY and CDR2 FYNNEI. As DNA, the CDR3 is TGTGCCAGCAGTCCGGGACCATGGACCCAGTACTTC. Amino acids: CASSPGPWTQYF.

The CDR3 DNA reads TGTGCCAGCAGCACGGTCCGGGACGAAAGAAACACCATATATTTT. Protein sequence: CASSTVRDERNTIYF. The V gene is TRBV11-2, the J gene TRBJ1-3; possibly TRBD1 for D (5 bases). CDR1 SGHAT and CDR2 FQNNGV come from the germline V gene. Trimming stripped 5 bases from V and 5 bases from J, with 16 bases between. This CDR3 has 15 amino acids.

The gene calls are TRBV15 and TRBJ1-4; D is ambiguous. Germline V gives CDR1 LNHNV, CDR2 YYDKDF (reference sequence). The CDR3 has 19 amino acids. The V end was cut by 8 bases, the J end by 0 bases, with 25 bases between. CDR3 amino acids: CATGSRAGPMMATNEKLFF. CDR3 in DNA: TGTGCCACCGGATCCCGGGCAGGCCCAATGATGGCAACTAATGAAAAACTGTTTTTT.

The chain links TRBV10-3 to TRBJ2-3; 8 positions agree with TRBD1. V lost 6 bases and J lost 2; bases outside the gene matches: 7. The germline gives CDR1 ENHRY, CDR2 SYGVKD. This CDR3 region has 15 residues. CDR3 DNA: TGTGCCATCAGGGCAGGGGGCAGTCCCACAGATACGCAGTATTTT. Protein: CAIRAGGSPTDTQYF.

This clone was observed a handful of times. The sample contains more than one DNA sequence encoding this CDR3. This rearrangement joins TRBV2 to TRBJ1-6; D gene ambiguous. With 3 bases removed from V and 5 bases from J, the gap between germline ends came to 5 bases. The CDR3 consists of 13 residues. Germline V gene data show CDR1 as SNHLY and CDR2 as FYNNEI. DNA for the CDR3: TGTGCCAGCAGTGAGGGGAATAATTCACCCCTCCACTTT. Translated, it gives CASSEGNNSPLHF. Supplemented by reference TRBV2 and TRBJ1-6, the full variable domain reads EPEVTQTPSHQVTQMGQEVILRCVPISNHLYFYWYRQILGQKVEFLVSFYNNEISEKSEIFDDQFSVERPDGSNFTLKIRSTKLEDSAMYFCASSEGNNSPLHFGNGTRLTVT.

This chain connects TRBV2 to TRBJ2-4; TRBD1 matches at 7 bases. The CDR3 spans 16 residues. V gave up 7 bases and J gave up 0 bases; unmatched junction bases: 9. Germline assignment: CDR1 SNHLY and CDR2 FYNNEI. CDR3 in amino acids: CASTVRQGIAKNIQYF. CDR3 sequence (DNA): TGTGCCAGCACGGTGAGACAGGGAATAGCCAAAAACATTCAGTACTTC.

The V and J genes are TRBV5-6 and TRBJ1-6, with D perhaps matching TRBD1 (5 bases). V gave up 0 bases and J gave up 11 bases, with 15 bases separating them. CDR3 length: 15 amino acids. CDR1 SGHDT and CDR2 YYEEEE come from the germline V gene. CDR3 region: CASSLEAGSKTPLHF. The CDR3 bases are TGTGCCAGCAGCTTGGAGGCAGGGAGCAAAACACCCCTCCACTTT.

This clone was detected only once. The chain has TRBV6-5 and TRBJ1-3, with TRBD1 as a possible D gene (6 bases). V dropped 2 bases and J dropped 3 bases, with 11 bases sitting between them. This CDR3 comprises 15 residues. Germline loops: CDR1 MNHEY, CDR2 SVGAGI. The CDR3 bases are TGTGCCAGCAGTTACACCCAGGGGTTTGGAAACACCATATATTTT. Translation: CASSYTQGFGNTIYF.

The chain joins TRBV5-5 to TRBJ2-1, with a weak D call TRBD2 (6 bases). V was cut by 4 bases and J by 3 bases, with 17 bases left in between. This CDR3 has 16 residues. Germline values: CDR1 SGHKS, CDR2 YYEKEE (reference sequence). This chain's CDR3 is CASSPPPRGGYNEQFF. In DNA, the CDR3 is TGTGCCAGCAGCCCGCCCCCCCGGGGAGGCTACAATGAGCAGTTCTTC. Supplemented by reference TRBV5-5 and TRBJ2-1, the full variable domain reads DAGVTQSPTHLIKTRGQQVTLRCSPISGHKSVSWYQQVLGQGPQFIFQYYEKEERGRGNFPDRFSARQFPNYSSELNVNALLLGDSALYLCASSPPPRGGYNEQFFGPGTRLTVL.

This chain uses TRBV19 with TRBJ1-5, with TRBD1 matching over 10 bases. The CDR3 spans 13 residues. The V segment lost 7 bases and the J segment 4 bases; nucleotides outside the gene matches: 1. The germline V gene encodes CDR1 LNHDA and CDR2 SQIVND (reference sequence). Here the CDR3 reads CASTGQGNQPQHF. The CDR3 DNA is TGTGCCAGTACGGGACAGGGGAATCAGCCCCAGCATTTT.

CDR3 in amino acids: CASMGSATGRNEKLFF. The CDR3 nucleotides are TGTGCCAGTATGGGGAGCGCGACAGGGCGGAATGAAAAACTGTTTTTT. The chain carries TRBV19 and TRBJ1-4, with 7 bases matching TRBD1. Germline lookup yields CDR1 LNHDA and CDR2 SQIVND (reference sequence). Trimming cost V 7 bases and J 5 bases; bases outside gene matches: 13. This CDR3 is 16 amino acids long.

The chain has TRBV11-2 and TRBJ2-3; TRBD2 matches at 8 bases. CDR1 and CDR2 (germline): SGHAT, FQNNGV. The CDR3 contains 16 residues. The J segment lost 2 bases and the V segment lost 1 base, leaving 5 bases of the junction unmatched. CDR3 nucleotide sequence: TGTGCCAGCAGCTTAGGTACTAGCGGTTACACAGATACGCAGTATTTT. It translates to CASSLGTSGYTDTQYF.